Each of the 15 T cell receptor beta chains below was sequenced from the same sample in a study of blood T cells in healthy people across ages. Alongside a J-beta primer mix, a sample-barcoded 5' primer served in a second PCR lasting roughly 7 to 11 cycles. TCRdb reprocessed the 5' RACE reads via MiXCR and lists one record per CDR3 protein. The sample holds roughly 1,300,000 distinct CDR3 sequences, approximately 59% seen once. Specimen: blood. These receptor sequences come from a man aged 18-30 years in good health.

This chain connects TRBV10-1 to TRBJ2-3; D may be TRBD2 (5 bases). V was cut by 2 bases and J by 5 bases, with 20 bases left in between. The CDR3 contains 17 residues. Germline lookup yields CDR1 WNHNN and CDR2 SYGVQD (reference sequence). CDR3 in DNA: TGCGCCAGCAGTGAGCTCGAGGGCCTGGCTGCGGGAGATACGCAGTATTTT. This gives the protein CASSELEGLAAGDTQYF.

The rearrangement joins TRBV4-2 to TRBJ2-2; 7 bases map to TRBD2. J was trimmed by 6 bases and V by 1 base; bases with no gene match: 8. Germline-derived CDR1 and CDR2 are LGHNA and YNFKEQ. CDR3 length equals 16 residues. The CDR3 bases are TGTGCCAGCAGCCAAGTGGCGGGAGATCGATCCGGGGAGCTGTTTTTT. Protein sequence: CASSQVAGDRSGELFF.

This clonotype has a handful of counts. The chain couples TRBV7-2 to TRBJ1-4; 8 bases are a match to TRBD1. CDR1 is SGHTA, CDR2 FQGNSA, per germline. V shed 4 bases and J 6 bases; nucleotides not matched to a gene: 7. This CDR3 spans 15 amino acids. The CDR3 DNA is TGTGCCAGCAGCTCACCCAGGGGGCGATATGAAAAACTGTTTTTT. It encodes CASSSPRGRYEKLFF.

The chain recombines TRBV12-3 or TRBV12-4 with TRBJ2-3; 8 nucleotides align to TRBD2. The CDR3 spans 13 residues. The V segment lost 7 bases and the J segment 4 bases; nucleotides outside the gene matches: 4. Here the CDR3 reads CASKTSGSDTQYF. CDR3 DNA: TGTGCCAGCAAAACTAGCGGATCAGATACGCAGTATTTT.

This clonotype was seen a few times. The J gene is TRBJ2-7, the V gene TRBV6-6; 9 bases fit TRBD1. J was trimmed by 1 base and V by 5 bases; bases with no gene match: 3. The CDR3 runs 14 residues. Germline lookup yields CDR1 MNHNY and CDR2 SVGAGI (reference sequence). The CDR3 DNA reads as TGTGCCAGCAGTGCACAGGGGGCATCCTACGAGCAGTACTTC. It codes for CASSAQGASYEQYF.

The chain recombines TRBV4-3 with TRBJ2-1; D ambiguous. Germline V gene lookup returns CDR1 LGHNA and CDR2 YSLEER. The V gene lost 1 base and the J gene lost 8 bases, with 15 bases spanning the gap. This CDR3 has 15 amino acids. The DNA of the CDR3 is TGCGCCAGCAGCCAAGTCGACGGACCTGTGGATGAGCAGTTCTTC. The encoded protein is CASSQVDGPVDEQFF.

This clonotype was observed a few times. V gene TRBV15 combines with J gene TRBJ2-2; a weak D match, TRBD2 (5 bases). The germline V and J ends were trimmed by 5 bases and 4 bases, with 17 bases remaining between them. CDR1 is LNHNV and CDR2 is YYDKDF in the germline V gene (reference sequence). This CDR3 contains 16 residues. The CDR3 sequence is CATSSWRPRGTGELFF. In nucleotides, the CDR3 is TGTGCCACCAGCTCGTGGAGGCCGCGCGGCACCGGGGAGCTGTTTTTT. Based on the CDR3 plus reference TRBV15 and TRBJ2-2, the full variable domain is DAMVIQNPRYQVTQFGKPVTLSCSQTLNHNVMYWYQQKSSQAPKLLFHYYDKDFNNEADTPDNFQSRRPNTSFCFLDIRSPGLGDTAMYLCATSSWRPRGTGELFFGEGSRLTVL.

The rearrangement joins TRBV7-9 to TRBJ2-1; 8 bases are a match to TRBD2. The CDR3 contains 14 residues. The junction had 6 bases not matched to a gene; V was cut back by 3 bases and J by 8 bases. Per germline, CDR1 SEHNR and CDR2 FQNEAQ (reference sequence). CDR3 amino acids: CASSFQREWYEQFF. The CDR3 DNA follows: TGTGCCAGCAGCTTCCAGCGGGAGTGGTATGAGCAGTTCTTC.

V and J are TRBV9 and TRBJ2-5; D is perhaps TRBD2 (6 bases). CDR1 is SGDLS and CDR2 is YYNGEE in the germline V gene. CDR3 length equals 13 residues. Trimming took 4 bases from V and 6 from J, leaving 13 bases between them. The CDR3 DNA is TGTGCCAGCAGCAATAGCGGTGGTAAGACCCAGTACTTC. This gives the protein CASSNSGGKTQYF.

The V call is TRBV7-9, the J call TRBJ2-7, with D perhaps being TRBD1 or TRBD2 (5 bases each). There are 16 residues in the CDR3. V was trimmed by 4 bases and J by 2 bases, leaving 18 bases between them. Per the germline V gene, CDR1 is SEHNR and CDR2 is FQNEAQ (reference sequence). The CDR3, as DNA: TGTGCCAGCAGCTCAGAGCACCGGGACCAAACCTACGAGCAGTACTTC. This translates into CASSSEHRDQTYEQYF.

The chain joins TRBV20-1 to TRBJ1-4, with 7 bases fitting TRBD1. Losses at the gene ends were 1 base for V and 8 bases for J; bases not matched to a gene: 7. The CDR3 has 14 residues. The germline CDR1 and CDR2 sequences are DFQATT and SNEGSKA (reference sequence). As DNA, the CDR3 is TGCAGTGCTAGAGCGACAGGGATCAGAGAAAAACTGTTTTTT. As protein: CSARATGIREKLFF.

The V and J genes are TRBV20-1 and TRBJ2-1; 9 nucleotides align to TRBD2. The length of the CDR3 is 15 residues. Germline-derived CDR1 and CDR2 are DFQATT and SNEGSKA (reference sequence). Losses at the gene ends were 4 bases for V and 7 bases for J; bases not matched to a gene: 11. CDR3 bases: TGCAGTGCTACCCTAGCGGGGAGCCTTCTAAATGAGCAGTTCTTC. It yields the protein CSATLAGSLLNEQFF.

This clonotype has only a few counts. This chain joins TRBV27 and TRBJ2-5; D may be TRBD1 (6 bases). CDR3 length: 16 residues. V gave up 3 bases and J gave up 4 bases, with 18 bases separating them. The germline V gene has CDR1 MNHEY and CDR2 SMNVEV (reference sequence). CDR3 nucleotides: TGTGCCAGCAGTTTTAGGACAGTAATAGGGGTAGAGACCCAGTACTTC. Encoded protein: CASSFRTVIGVETQYF.

This clonotype turned up a few times. The V and J genes are TRBV20-1 and TRBJ2-7; D unresolved. This CDR3 has 15 residues. Germline values: CDR1 DFQATT, CDR2 SNEGSKA (reference sequence). V dropped 4 bases and J dropped 0 bases, with 16 bases sitting between them. Written as DNA, the CDR3 is TGCAGTGCTACCAACAGCCTAGATAGCTCCTACGAGCAGTACTTC. Residues: CSATNSLDSSYEQYF.

About this clonotype itself: This may stem from a read error, because a much larger clone lies one nucleotide away. The rearrangement joins TRBV4-1 to TRBJ1-4; D possibly corresponds to TRBD1 (5 bases). CDR1 is MGHRA and CDR2 is YSYEKL in the germline V gene. The CDR3 runs to 15 residues. The V and J ends lost 5 bases and 8 bases respectively, with 18 bases between them. As DNA, the CDR3 is TGCGCCAGCAGCGAAGTTTTGAGACAGAAAGAAAAACTGTTTTTT. Its translation is CASSEVLRQKEKLFF.